This T cell receptor beta chain was recorded in a study of CD8 T cells in ankylosing spondylitis. The TCR beta libraries were generated through quantitative 5'-RACE incorporating molecular barcodes. TCRdb fed the 5' RACE reads into MiXCR, producing one record per CDR3 protein. This table has 200,000 to 250,000 distinct CDR3 sequences, about 17% appearing once. To note about this clonotype: Its antigen is not known.

Notes on the study in general: Disease-linked clones reportedly concentrated significantly in matched ankylosing spondylitis synovial fluid. It appeared that ankylosing spondylitis blood was characterized by a TCR beta motif of roughly 8 highly homologous variants.

V lost 4 bases to trimming and J lost 0 bases; unmatched junction nucleotides: 5. CDR1 is MNHEY, CDR2 SVGAGI, per germline. The CDR3 has 16 amino acids. The rearrangement links TRBV6-5 to TRBJ1-2, with 10 bases lining up with TRBD1. The sample taken for sequencing was blood, either unsorted or a sorted T cell fraction (not recorded which). The TCR comes from a male donor with ankylosing spondylitis. This chain's CDR3 is CASSSGQGETNYGYTF. In nucleotides, the CDR3 is TGTGCCAGCAGTTCCGGACAGGGGGAAACTAACTATGGCTACACCTTC.